The 28 T cell receptor beta chains reported below all come from one sample, sequenced in a study. Tregs were sorted as CD4+CD25+CD127-/low cells. TCRdb reanalysed the 5' RACE reads using MiXCR and keeps one entry per CDR3 protein. The sample includes under 9,500 distinct CDR3 sequences, 30% to 40% of them seen just once. Input material: Tregs sorted from blood. The source of these receptors is a female donor with breast cancer.

The table lists this clonotype with a few counts. J is TRBJ2-5 and V is TRBV5-1; 9 bases are a match to TRBD2. V trimming: 0 bases; J trimming: 0 bases; junction bases outside the gene matches: 6. The length of the CDR3 is 17 residues. Per germline, CDR1 SGHRS and CDR2 YFSETQ. The chain's CDR3 is CASSLAGSGRYQETQYF. The CDR3 region has the DNA TGCGCCAGCAGCTTGGCCGGGAGCGGGAGGTACCAAGAGACCCAGTACTTC.

This clonotype was seen only a few times. The chain carries TRBV20-1 and TRBJ1-5; no clear D gene. Trimming removed 0 bases at V and 3 bases at J, with 6 bases between. Germline V gives CDR1 DFQATT, CDR2 SNEGSKA (reference sequence). This CDR3 region has 13 residues. CDR3 amino acids: CSAREGFNQPQHF. CDR3 coding DNA: TGCAGTGCTAGAGAAGGTTTCAATCAGCCCCAGCATTTT.

This clonotype was observed a handful of times. The chain is built from TRBV28 and TRBJ2-7; the match to TRBD2 covers 13 bases. Per germline, CDR1 MDHEN and CDR2 SYDVKM. V lost 5 bases, J lost 6 bases, and 7 bases stayed unmatched. CDR3 length: 15 amino acids. The CDR3 reads CASSRPGLAGFEQYV. CDR3 nucleotide sequence: TGTGCCAGCAGTCGTCCGGGACTAGCGGGATTCGAGCAGTACGTC.

By sample fraction, this clonotype is medium-sized. This chain joins TRBV10-3 and TRBJ2-5; no clear D gene. Germline V gives CDR1 ENHRY, CDR2 SYGVKD. Trimming shortened V by 3 bases and J by 0 bases, and 5 bases separated the two germline ends. This CDR3 is 13 amino acids long. The CDR3 sequence: CAISDGNQETQYF. Written as DNA, the CDR3 is TGTGCCATCAGTGACGGTAACCAAGAGACCCAGTACTTC.

With regard to this clonotype: Since a much larger clone is just one base distant, this may be a read error. The CDR3 is CASTPAAGLGKTEAFF. Written as DNA, the CDR3 is TGTGCCAGCACCCCCGCTGCAGGGTTGGGGAAAACTGAAGCTTTCTTT. The V gene is TRBV6-5, the J gene TRBJ1-1, with D perhaps matching TRBD1 (5 bases). The CDR3 loop spans 16 amino acids. Germline assignment: CDR1 MNHEY and CDR2 SVGAGI. Trimming pared 7 bases from V and 5 bases from J, leaving 23 bases between.

This clonotype was observed a few times. The chain joins TRBV18 to TRBJ2-3, with D unresolved. Trimming removed 1 base from V and 11 bases from J, with 13 bases in between. CDR3 length: 13 amino acids. In germline, CDR1 is KGHSH, CDR2 LQKENI. CDR3 region: CASSPQGTGGQYF. DNA of the CDR3: TGTGCCAGCTCACCACAGGGAACCGGTGGGCAGTATTTT.

The rearrangement joins TRBV11-2 to TRBJ2-3; tentative D call: TRBD1 (5 bases). Germline CDR1 is SGHAT and CDR2 is FQNNGV. The CDR3 is 16 amino acids. Trimming took 1 base from V and 2 from J, leaving 13 bases between them. Here the CDR3 reads CASSLGVGQPTDTQYF. The DNA for the CDR3 is TGTGCCAGCAGCTTAGGCGTGGGGCAGCCCACAGATACGCAGTATTTT. The whole variable domain, filled in from reference TRBV11-2 and TRBJ2-3, reads EAGVAQSPRYKIIEKRQSVAFWCNPISGHATLYWYQQILGQGPKLLIQFQNNGVVDDSQLPKDRFSAERLKGVDSTLKIQPAKLEDSAVYLCASSLGVGQPTDTQYFGPGTRLTVL.

To note about this clonotype: A much larger clonotype is one base distant, so this may be a read error. The rearrangement uses TRBV4-1 and TRBJ2-3, with 13 bases lining up with TRBD2. This CDR3 is 17 amino acids long. Germline V gene data show CDR1 as MGHRA and CDR2 as YSYEKL. The CDR3 is CASSQGGLAGRTDMQYF. CDR3 nucleotide sequence: TGCGCCAGCAGCCAAGGGGGACTAGCGGGACGCACAGATATGCAGTATTTT.

The chain links TRBV4-3 to TRBJ1-1; tentative D call: TRBD1 (6 bases). This CDR3 spans 13 amino acids. The germline V gene encodes CDR1 LGHNA and CDR2 YSLEER. V gave up 8 bases and J gave up 10 bases, with 20 bases separating them. The CDR3 region is CASGLSGEMVAFF. The CDR3, as DNA: TGCGCCAGCGGGTTATCAGGGGAGATGGTAGCTTTCTTT.

The J gene is TRBJ2-5, the V gene TRBV4-1, with D perhaps TRBD1 or TRBD2 (5 bases each). CDR3 length equals 17 residues. V was clipped by 4 bases and J by 2 bases, with 20 bases between them. Germline V gene data show CDR1 as MGHRA and CDR2 as YSYEKL. CDR3 amino acids: CASSPVPQAGGQETQYF. DNA of the CDR3: TGCGCCAGCAGCCCCGTCCCCCAGGCTGGGGGTCAAGAGACCCAGTACTTC.

This clonotype was detected only a few times. This chain links TRBV20-1 with TRBJ2-7, with D possibly TRBD2 on 6 matching bases. CDR3 length equals 11 residues. Germline V gene data show CDR1 as DFQATT and CDR2 as SNEGSKA (reference sequence). With 6 bases removed from V and 4 bases from J, the gap between germline ends came to 10 bases. The CDR3, as DNA: TGCAGTGCCGCGGGGCTTTACGAGCAGTACGTC. Protein product: CSAAGLYEQYV.

This clonotype occurred a few times. J is TRBJ2-3 and V is TRBV6-5; TRBD1 agrees at 10 bases. Unmatched junction bases numbered 6, after V lost 5 bases and J lost 1 base. The length of the CDR3 is 16 residues. CDR1 MNHEY and CDR2 SVGAGI come from the germline V gene. CDR3 region: CASSPDRGIGTDTQYF. CDR3 sequence (DNA): TGTGCCAGCAGTCCGGACAGGGGGATTGGCACAGATACGCAGTATTTT.

A few counts support this clonotype. The chain employs TRBV5-4 and TRBJ1-2; D uncertain. V was trimmed by 2 bases and J by 1 base, leaving 9 bases between them. The germline CDR1 and CDR2 sequences are SGHNT and YYREEE (reference sequence). The CDR3 totals 14 residues. In DNA, the CDR3 is TGTGCCAGCAGCTTTGCAGGTCTTAACTATGGCTACACCTTC. Protein sequence: CASSFAGLNYGYTF.

This clonotype showed up just a few times. The rearrangement links TRBV12-3 or TRBV12-4 to TRBJ1-1, with 9 bases lining up with TRBD1. V was clipped by 5 bases and J by 8 bases; unmatched bases: 3. The CDR3 runs 12 residues. The CDR3 nucleotides are TGTGCCAGCAGTGACAGGGGGAACGAAGCTTTCTTT. Translation: CASSDRGNEAFF.

A note on this clonotype: A much larger clone differs by one base, so this may be a read error. The chain recombines TRBV4-1 with TRBJ2-1, with 9 bases matching TRBD2. This CDR3 comprises 17 residues. CDR1 and CDR2 from the germline V gene are MGHRA and YSYEKL. CDR3 nucleotide sequence: TGCGCCAGCAGCCAAGATCCCAGCGGGGGGACCTACGATGAGCAGTTCTTC. Its protein is CASSQDPSGGTYDEQFF.

This chain connects TRBV2 to TRBJ2-7, with D perhaps TRBD1 (6 bases). The V end lost 6 bases, the J end lost 2 bases, and 11 bases lay between the germline ends. CDR1 is SNHLY and CDR2 is FYNNEI in the germline V gene. The CDR3 is 13 residues long. CDR3 sequence (DNA): TGTGCCAGCAGCCCCAGACAGGCCTACGAGCAGTACGTC. It codes for CASSPRQAYEQYV.

The gene calls are TRBV20-1 and TRBJ2-5; no firm D call. V was clipped by 1 base and J by 2 bases, with 14 bases between them. The germline V gene encodes CDR1 DFQATT and CDR2 SNEGSKA (reference sequence). The CDR3 has 15 amino acids. Here the CDR3 DNA reads TGCAGTGCTAGAGTTTTCAGCCCGTTGCAAGAGACCCAGTACTTC. This codes for CSARVFSPLQETQYF.

This clonotype occurred a few times. This rearrangement joins TRBV20-1 to TRBJ2-6; tentatively, D is TRBD1 (6 bases). V shed 3 bases and J shed 1 base, with 10 bases lying between them. Germline V gene sequence: CDR1 DFQATT, CDR2 SNEGSKA (reference sequence). This CDR3 is built from 15 residues. As DNA, the CDR3 is TGCAGTGCTAGTATACAGGGTTCTGGGGCCAACGTCCTGACTTTC. It encodes CSASIQGSGANVLTF.

This clonotype is judged medium-sized. V gene TRBV27 combines with J gene TRBJ1-2; D remains unclear. The length of the CDR3 is 12 residues. V was cut by 11 bases and J by 6 bases, with 16 bases left in between. CDR1 and CDR2 (germline): MNHEY, SMNVEV (reference sequence). The CDR3 protein is CAAKTGFDGYTF. In nucleotides, the CDR3 is TGTGCCGCTAAGACGGGGTTTGATGGCTACACCTTC.

In its sample, this clonotype was seen a few times. The chain combines TRBV29-1 with TRBJ2-7; D might be TRBD2 (5 bases). Germline CDR1 SQVTM, CDR2 ANQGSEA. Trimming cost V 7 bases and J 3 bases, with 16 bases left between them. The CDR3 contains 13 residues. DNA of the CDR3: TGCAGCGCCCGAGTCGCAGGAGGCTACGAGCAGTACTTC. Its translation: CSARVAGGYEQYF.

The chain carries TRBV20-1 and TRBJ2-3; D possibly corresponds to TRBD2 (6 bases). Germline loops: CDR1 DFQATT, CDR2 SNEGSKA (reference sequence). Between the trimmed V and J ends, which lost 3 bases and 1 base, there was a span of 8 bases. The CDR3 length is 13 residues. This CDR3 is CSARGTGTDTQYF. The CDR3 nucleotides read TGCAGTGCTAGGGGGACTGGCACAGATACGCAGTATTTT.

V usage is TRBV12-3 or TRBV12-4 and J usage is TRBJ2-3; 7 bases are shared with TRBD1. The CDR3 loop spans 16 amino acids. V shed 6 bases, J shed 2 bases, and the junction held 11 bases outside the gene matches. The CDR3 sequence is CASREGTAGDTDTQYF. In nucleotides, the CDR3 is TGTGCCAGCAGGGAAGGGACAGCTGGGGACACAGATACGCAGTATTTT.

This sequence joins TRBV7-2 and TRBJ2-1; no reliable D call. This CDR3 region has 12 residues. The V and J ends lost 5 bases and 12 bases respectively, with 14 bases between them. In germline, CDR1 is SGHTA, CDR2 FQGNSA. The chain's CDR3 is CASSPFGPPQFF. CDR3 DNA sequence: TGTGCCAGCAGCCCGTTTGGTCCCCCGCAGTTCTTC.

The chain couples TRBV25-1 to TRBJ2-3, with 7 positions matching TRBD1. From germline, CDR1 is MGHDK and CDR2 SYGVNS. The CDR3 runs 15 residues. The V segment lost 1 base and the J segment 7 bases; nucleotides outside the gene matches: 8. CDR3 in DNA: TGTGCCAGCAGTGAATCCCGACAGGGTATACATACGCAGTATTTT. This gives the protein CASSESRQGIHTQYF.

This clonotype was recorded a few times. In DNA form, the CDR3 reads TGCAGTGCTAGAGATAGGCGGGAGGCTCAAGAGACCCAGTACTTC. Translating gives CSARDRREAQETQYF. This rearrangement joins TRBV20-1 to TRBJ2-5, with 8 nucleotides matching TRBD2. Germline V gene lookup returns CDR1 DFQATT and CDR2 SNEGSKA (reference sequence). With V trimmed by 0 bases and J by 2 bases, 5 bases remained unmatched. This CDR3 is built from 15 residues.

The chain links TRBV2 to TRBJ2-3, with no clear D. V dropped 7 bases and J dropped 1 base, with 9 bases sitting between them. Germline CDR1 SNHLY, CDR2 FYNNEI. The CDR3 totals 13 residues. In DNA form, the CDR3 reads TGTGCCAGCAACAGCATCCGCACAGATACGCAGTATTTT. Amino acid sequence: CASNSIRTDTQYF.

This clonotype was recorded only once. The chain is built from TRBV2 and TRBJ2-7; D call uncertain. V dropped 8 bases and J dropped 2 bases, with 16 bases sitting between them. Germline assignment: CDR1 SNHLY and CDR2 FYNNEI. The CDR3 has 14 residues. Written as DNA, the CDR3 is TGTGCCAGCGGACCCCGGACGTCCCCCTACGAGCAGTACTTC. This codes for CASGPRTSPYEQYF.

This clonotype was counted only a few times. The chain combines TRBV6-1 with TRBJ1-1; TRBD1 is a possible D gene (5 bases). Trimming removed 4 bases from V and 3 bases from J, with 9 bases in between. The CDR3 runs to 13 residues. Germline lookup yields CDR1 MNHNS and CDR2 SASEGT. The CDR3 protein is CASSVSGDTEAFF. As DNA, the CDR3 is TGTGCCAGCAGTGTCTCGGGGGACACTGAAGCTTTCTTT.